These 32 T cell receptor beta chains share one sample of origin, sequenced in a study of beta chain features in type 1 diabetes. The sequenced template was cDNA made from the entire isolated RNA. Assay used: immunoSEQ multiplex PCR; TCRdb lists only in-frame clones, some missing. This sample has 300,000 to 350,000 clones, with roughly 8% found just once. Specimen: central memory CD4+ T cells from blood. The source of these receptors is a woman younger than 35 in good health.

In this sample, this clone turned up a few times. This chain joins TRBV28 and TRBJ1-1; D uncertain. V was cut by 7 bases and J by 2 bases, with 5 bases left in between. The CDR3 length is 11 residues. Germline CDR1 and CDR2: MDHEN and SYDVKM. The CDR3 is CASNANTEAFF. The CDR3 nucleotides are TGTGCCAGCAATGCAAACACTGAAGCTTTCTTT.

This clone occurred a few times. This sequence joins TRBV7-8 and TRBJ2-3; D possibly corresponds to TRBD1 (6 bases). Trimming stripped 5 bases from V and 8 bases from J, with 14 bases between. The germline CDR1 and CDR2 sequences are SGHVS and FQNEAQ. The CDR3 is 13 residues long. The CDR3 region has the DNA TGTGCCAGCAGCATTCAGGGGCTGGGTACGCAGTATTTT. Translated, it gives CASSIQGLGTQYF.

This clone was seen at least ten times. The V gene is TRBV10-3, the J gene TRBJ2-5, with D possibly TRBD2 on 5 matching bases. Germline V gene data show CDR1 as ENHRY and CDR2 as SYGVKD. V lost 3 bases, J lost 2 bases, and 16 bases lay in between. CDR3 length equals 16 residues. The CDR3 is CAISETGGRGQETQYF. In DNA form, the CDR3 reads TGTGCCATCAGTGAAACTGGCGGGCGAGGGCAAGAGACCCAGTACTTC.

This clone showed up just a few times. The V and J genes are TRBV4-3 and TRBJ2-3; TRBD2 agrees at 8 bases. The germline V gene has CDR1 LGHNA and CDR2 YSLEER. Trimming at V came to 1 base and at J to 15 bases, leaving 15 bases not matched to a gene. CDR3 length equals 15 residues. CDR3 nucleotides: TGCGCCAGCAGCCAAGGGGCAGGGGTCAGCGGGGGCCTCTATTTT. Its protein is CASSQGAGVSGGLYF.

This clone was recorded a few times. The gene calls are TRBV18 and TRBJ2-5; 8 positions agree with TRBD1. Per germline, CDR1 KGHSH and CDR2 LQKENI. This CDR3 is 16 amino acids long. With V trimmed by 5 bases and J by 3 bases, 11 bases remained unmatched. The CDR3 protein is CASSAAGTGLKETQYF. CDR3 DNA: TGTGCCAGCTCAGCTGCCGGGACAGGTCTAAAAGAGACCCAGTACTTC.

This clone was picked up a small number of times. The CDR3 is CASSPERLETQYF. Here the CDR3 DNA reads TGTGCCAGCAGTCCCGAAAGGCTGGAGACCCAGTACTTC. The chain recombines TRBV6-5 with TRBJ2-5; D call uncertain. Trimming shortened V by 5 bases and J by 5 bases, and 12 bases separated the two germline ends. Germline V gives CDR1 MNHEY, CDR2 SVGAGI. The CDR3 covers 13 residues.

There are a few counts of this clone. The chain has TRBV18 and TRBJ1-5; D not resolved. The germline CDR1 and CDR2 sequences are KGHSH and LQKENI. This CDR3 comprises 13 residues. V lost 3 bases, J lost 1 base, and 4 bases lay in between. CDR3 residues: CASSPQSNQPQHF. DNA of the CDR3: TGTGCCAGCTCACCCCAAAGCAATCAGCCCCAGCATTTT. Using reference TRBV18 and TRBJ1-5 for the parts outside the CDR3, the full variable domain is NAGVMQNPRHLVRRRGQEARLRCSPMKGHSHVYWYRQLPEEGLKFMVYLQKENIIDESGMPKERFSAEFPKEGPSILRIQQVVRGDSAAYFCASSPQSNQPQHFGDGTRLSIL.

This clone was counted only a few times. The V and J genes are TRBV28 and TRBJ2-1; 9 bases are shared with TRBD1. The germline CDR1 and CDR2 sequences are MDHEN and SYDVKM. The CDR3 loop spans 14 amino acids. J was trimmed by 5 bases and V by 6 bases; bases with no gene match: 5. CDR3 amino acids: CASSLGQGDNEQFF. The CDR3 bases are TGTGCCAGCAGCCTGGGACAGGGAGACAATGAGCAGTTCTTC. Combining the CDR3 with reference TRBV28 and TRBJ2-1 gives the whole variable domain DVKVTQSSRYLVKRTGEKVFLECVQDMDHENMFWYRQDPGLGLRLIYFSYDVKMKEKGDIPEGYSVSREKKERFSLILESASTNQTSMYLCASSLGQGDNEQFFGPGTRLTVL.

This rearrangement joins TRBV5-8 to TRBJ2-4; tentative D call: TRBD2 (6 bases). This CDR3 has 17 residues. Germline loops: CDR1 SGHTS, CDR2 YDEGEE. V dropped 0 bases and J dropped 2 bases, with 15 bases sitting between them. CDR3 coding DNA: TGTGCCAGCAGCTTGGAGGGATCGACTAGGTCCAAAAACATTCAGTACTTC. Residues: CASSLEGSTRSKNIQYF.

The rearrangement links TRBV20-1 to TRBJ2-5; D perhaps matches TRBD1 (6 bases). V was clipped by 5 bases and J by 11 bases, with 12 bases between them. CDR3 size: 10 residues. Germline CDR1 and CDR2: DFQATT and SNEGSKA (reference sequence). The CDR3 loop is CSAGHRDQYF. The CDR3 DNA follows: TGCAGTGCTGGGCACAGGGATCAGTACTTC.

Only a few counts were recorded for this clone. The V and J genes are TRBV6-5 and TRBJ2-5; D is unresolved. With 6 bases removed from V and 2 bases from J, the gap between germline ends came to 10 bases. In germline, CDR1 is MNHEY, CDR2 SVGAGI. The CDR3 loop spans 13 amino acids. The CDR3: CASSRGPQETQYF. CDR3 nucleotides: TGTGCCAGCAGCCGCGGCCCGCAAGAGACCCAGTACTTC.

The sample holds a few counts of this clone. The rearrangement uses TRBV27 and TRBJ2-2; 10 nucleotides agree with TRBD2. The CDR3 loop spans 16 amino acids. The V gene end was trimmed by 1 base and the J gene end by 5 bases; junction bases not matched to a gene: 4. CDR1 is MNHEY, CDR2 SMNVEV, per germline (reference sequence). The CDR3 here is CASSLWPAGGTGELFF. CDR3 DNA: TGTGCCAGCAGTTTATGGCCAGCGGGAGGGACCGGGGAGCTGTTTTTT.

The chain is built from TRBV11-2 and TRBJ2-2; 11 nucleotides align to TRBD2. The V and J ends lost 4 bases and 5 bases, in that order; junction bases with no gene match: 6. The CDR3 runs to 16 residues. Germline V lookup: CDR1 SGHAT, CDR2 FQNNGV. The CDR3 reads CASSSRASGRTGELFF. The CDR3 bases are TGTGCCAGCAGCTCCAGGGCTAGCGGGAGGACCGGGGAGCTGTTTTTT.

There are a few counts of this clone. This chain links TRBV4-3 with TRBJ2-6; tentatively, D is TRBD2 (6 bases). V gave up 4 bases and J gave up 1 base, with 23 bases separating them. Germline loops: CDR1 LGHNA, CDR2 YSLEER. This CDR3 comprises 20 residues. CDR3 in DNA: TGCGCCAGCAGCCGAGGACTTTCAGGCGGGGCGGGGTCTGGGGCCAACGTCCTGACTTTC. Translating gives CASSRGLSGGAGSGANVLTF.

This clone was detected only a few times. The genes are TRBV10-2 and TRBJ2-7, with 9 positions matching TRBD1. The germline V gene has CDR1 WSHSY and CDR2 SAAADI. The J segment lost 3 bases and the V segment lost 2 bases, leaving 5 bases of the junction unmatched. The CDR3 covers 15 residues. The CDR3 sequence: CASSEPGQGGYEQYF. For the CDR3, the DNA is TGCGCCAGCAGTGAGCCGGGACAGGGCGGCTACGAGCAGTACTTC.

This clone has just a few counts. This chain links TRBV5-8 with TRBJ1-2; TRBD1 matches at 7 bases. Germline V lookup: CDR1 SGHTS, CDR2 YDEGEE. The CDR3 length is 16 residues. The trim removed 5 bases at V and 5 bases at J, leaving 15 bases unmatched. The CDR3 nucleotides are TGTGCCAGCAGAACCCCATCGGTTGGACAGGCTTATGGCTACACCTTC. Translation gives CASRTPSVGQAYGYTF.

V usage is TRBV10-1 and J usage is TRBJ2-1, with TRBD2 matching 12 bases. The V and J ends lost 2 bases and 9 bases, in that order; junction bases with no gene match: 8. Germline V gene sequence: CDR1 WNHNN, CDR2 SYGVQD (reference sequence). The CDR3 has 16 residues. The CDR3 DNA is TGCGCCAGCAGTGAGAGGGTGACTAGCGGGAGAAGTGAGCAGTTCTTC. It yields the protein CASSERVTSGRSEQFF.

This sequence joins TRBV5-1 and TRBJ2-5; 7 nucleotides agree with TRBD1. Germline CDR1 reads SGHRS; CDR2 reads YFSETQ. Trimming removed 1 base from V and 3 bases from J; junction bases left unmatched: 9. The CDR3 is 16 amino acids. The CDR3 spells CASSLRGTDNEETQYF. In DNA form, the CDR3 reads TGCGCCAGCAGCTTGCGAGGGACAGACAACGAAGAGACCCAGTACTTC.

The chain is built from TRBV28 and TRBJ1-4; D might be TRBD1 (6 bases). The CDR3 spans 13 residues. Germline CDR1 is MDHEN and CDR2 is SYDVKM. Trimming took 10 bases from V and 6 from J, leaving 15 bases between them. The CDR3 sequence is CATQGILYEKLFF. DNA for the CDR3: TGTGCCACACAGGGCATACTCTATGAAAAACTGTTTTTT.

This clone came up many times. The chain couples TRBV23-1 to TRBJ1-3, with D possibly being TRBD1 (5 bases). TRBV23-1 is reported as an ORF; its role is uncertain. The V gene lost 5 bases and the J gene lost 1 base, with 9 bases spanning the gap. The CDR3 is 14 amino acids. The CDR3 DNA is TGCGCCAGCAGTAGGGGTCTATCTGGAAACACCATATATTTT. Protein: CASSRGLSGNTIYF.

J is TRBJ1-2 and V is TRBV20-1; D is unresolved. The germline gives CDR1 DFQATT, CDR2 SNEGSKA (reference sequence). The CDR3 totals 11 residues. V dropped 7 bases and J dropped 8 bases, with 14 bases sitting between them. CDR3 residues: CSGSHWAGYTF. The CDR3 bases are TGCAGTGGTAGTCATTGGGCCGGCTACACCTTC.

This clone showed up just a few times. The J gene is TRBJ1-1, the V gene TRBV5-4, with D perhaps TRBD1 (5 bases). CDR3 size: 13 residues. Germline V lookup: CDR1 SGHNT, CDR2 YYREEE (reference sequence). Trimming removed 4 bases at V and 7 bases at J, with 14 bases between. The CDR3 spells CASSLLAGYEAFF. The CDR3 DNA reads TGTGCCAGCAGCCTCCTGGCAGGGTATGAAGCTTTCTTT.

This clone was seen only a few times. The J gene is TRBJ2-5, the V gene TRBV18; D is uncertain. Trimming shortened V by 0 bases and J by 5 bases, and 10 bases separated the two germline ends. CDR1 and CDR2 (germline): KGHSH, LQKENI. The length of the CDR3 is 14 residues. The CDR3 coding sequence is TGTGCCAGCTCACCACCAGGAGTTGGTGAGACCCAGTACTTC. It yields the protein CASSPPGVGETQYF.

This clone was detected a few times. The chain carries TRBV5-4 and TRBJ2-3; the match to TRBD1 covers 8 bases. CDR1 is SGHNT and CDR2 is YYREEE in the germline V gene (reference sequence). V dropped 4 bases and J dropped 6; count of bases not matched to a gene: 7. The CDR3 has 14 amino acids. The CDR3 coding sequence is TGTGCCAGCAGCGTAACGCAGGGGGCCGATACGCAGTATTTT. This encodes CASSVTQGADTQYF.

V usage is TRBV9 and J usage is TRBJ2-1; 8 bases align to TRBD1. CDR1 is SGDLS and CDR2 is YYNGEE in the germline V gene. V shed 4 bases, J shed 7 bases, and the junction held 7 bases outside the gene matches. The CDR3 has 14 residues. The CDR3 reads CASSPGQGANEQFF. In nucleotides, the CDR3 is TGTGCCAGCAGCCCCGGTCAGGGGGCGAATGAGCAGTTCTTC.

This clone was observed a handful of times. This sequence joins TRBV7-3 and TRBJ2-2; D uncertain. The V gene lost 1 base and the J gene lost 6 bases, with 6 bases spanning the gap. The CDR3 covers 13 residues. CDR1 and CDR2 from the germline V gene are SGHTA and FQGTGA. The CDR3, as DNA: TGTGCCAGCAGCTTAAATGACGCCGGGGAGCTGTTTTTT. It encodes CASSLNDAGELFF. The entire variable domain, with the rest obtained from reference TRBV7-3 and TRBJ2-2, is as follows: GAGVSQTPSNKVTEKGKYVELRCDPISGHTALYWYRQSLGQGPEFLIYFQGTGAADDSGLPNDRFFAVRPEGSVSTLKIQRTERGDSAVYLCASSLNDAGELFFGEGSRLTVL.

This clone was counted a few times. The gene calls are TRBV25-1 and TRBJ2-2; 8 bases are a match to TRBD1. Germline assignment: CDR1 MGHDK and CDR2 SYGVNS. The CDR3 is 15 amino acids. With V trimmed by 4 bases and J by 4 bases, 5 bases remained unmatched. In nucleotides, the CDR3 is TGTGCCAGCAGTGTTGAGACAGGGGTCACCGGGGAGCTGTTTTTT. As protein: CASSVETGVTGELFF.

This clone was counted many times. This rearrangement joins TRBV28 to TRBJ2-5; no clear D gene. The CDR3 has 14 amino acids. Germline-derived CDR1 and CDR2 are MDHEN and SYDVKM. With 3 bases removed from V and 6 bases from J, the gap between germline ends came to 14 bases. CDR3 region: CASSLPLTPKTQYF. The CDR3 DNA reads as TGTGCCAGCAGTTTGCCCTTGACTCCCAAGACCCAGTACTTC. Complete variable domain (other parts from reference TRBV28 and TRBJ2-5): DVKVTQSSRYLVKRTGEKVFLECVQDMDHENMFWYRQDPGLGLRLIYFSYDVKMKEKGDIPEGYSVSREKKERFSLILESASTNQTSMYLCASSLPLTPKTQYFGPGTRLLVL.

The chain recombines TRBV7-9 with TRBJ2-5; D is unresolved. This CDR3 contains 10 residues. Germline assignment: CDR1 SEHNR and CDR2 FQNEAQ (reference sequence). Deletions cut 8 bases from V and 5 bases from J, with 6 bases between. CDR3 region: CASGDETQYF. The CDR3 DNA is TGTGCCAGCGGGGATGAGACCCAGTACTTC.

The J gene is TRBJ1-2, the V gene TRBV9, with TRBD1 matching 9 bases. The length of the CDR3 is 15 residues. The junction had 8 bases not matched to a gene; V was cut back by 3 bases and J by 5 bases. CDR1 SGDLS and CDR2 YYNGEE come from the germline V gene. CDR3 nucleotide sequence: TGTGCCAGCAGCGGATGGGACAGGGATTATTATGGCTACACCTTC. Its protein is CASSGWDRDYYGYTF.

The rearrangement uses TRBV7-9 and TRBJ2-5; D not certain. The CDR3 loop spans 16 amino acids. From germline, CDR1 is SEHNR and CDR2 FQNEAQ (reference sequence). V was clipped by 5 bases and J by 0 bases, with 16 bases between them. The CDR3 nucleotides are TGTGCCAGCAGCCCCGGATCGACCGCCTACCAAGAGACCCAGTACTTC. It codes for CASSPGSTAYQETQYF. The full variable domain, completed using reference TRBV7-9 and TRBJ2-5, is DTGVSQNPRHKITKRGQNVTFRCDPISEHNRLYWYRQTLGQGPEFLTYFQNEAQLEKSRLLSDRFSAERPKGSFSTLEIQRTEQGDSAMYLCASSPGSTAYQETQYFGPGTRLLVL.

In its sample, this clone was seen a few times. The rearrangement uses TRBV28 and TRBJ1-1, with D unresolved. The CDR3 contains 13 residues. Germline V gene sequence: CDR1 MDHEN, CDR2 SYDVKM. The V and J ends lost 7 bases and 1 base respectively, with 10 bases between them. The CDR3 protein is CASTSSGNTEAFF. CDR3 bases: TGTGCCAGCACCTCCTCAGGGAACACTGAAGCTTTCTTT.